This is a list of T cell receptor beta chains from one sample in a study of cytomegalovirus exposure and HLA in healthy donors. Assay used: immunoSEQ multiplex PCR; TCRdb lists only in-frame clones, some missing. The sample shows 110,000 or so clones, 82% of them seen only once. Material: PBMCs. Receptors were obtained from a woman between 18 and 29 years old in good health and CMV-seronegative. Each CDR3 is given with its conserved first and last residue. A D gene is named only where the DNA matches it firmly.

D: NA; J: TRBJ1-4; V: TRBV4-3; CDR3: CASSQEEFRSNEKLFF
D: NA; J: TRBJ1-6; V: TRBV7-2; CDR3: CASTHGLMFNSPLHF
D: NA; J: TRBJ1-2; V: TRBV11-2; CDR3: CASSQTGVYGYTF
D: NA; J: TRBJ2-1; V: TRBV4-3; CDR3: CASSLDRLSYNEQFF
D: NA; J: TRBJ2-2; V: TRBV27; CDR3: CASTHAGELFF
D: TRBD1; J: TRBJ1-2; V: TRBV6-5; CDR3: CASSYSRTGGSYGYTF
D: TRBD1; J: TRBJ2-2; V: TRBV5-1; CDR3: CASSLGQEHTGELFF
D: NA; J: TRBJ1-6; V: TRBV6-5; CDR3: CASGGSPLHF
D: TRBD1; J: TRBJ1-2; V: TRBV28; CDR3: CASSKPTGALYGYTF
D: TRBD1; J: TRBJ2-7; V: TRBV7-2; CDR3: CASSPDRGSYEQYF
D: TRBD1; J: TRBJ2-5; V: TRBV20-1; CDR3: CSADRGETQYF
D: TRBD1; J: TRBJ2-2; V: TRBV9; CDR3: CASSVPGQGATGELFF
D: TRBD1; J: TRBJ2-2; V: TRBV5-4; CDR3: CASSFDRGHGGELFF
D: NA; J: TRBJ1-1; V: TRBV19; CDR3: CASSEDRSSYEAFF
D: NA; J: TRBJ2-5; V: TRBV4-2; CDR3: CASSTRGQETQYF
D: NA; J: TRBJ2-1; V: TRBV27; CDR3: CASSSLPVPGVTYNEQFF
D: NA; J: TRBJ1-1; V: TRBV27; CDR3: CASSFTRRQANTEAFF